One sample yielded the 2 T cell receptor beta chains listed below, sequenced in a study of T cells after yellow fever vaccination. Each CDR3 protein is one row after TCRdb ran MiXCR on the 5' RACE reads. The sample gives 450,000 to 600,000 distinct CDR3 sequences, 13% of which show up once; about 14% is in the top ten. This specimen consisted of PBMCs, obtained on the day of the yellow fever booster vaccination. Receptor source: a man aged 25-40 years who received the YFV17D yellow fever vaccine.

This rearrangement joins TRBV27 to TRBJ2-5; TRBD1 agrees at 10 bases. The junction had 7 bases not matched to a gene; V was cut back by 9 bases and J by 3 bases. The germline V gene has CDR1 MNHEY and CDR2 SMNVEV (reference sequence). This CDR3 is built from 14 residues. The CDR3 here is CASSGDRGEETQYF. CDR3 DNA sequence: TGTGCCAGTTCCGGGGACAGGGGAGAAGAGACCCAGTACTTC.

The chain is built from TRBV20-1 and TRBJ1-2, with 8 nucleotides matching TRBD1. This CDR3 has 15 residues. Unmatched junction bases numbered 14, after V lost 4 bases and J lost 7 bases. CDR1 is DFQATT, CDR2 SNEGSKA, per germline (reference sequence). The CDR3 loop is CSAKEFSRGQVGYTF. DNA of the CDR3: TGCAGTGCTAAGGAGTTTAGCAGGGGGCAAGTTGGCTACACCTTC.